Listed here are 25 T cell receptor beta chains from one sample, sequenced in a study of cytomegalovirus exposure and HLA in healthy donors. Vbeta (60) and Jbeta (13) primers were used in the PCR. Assay used: immunoSEQ multiplex PCR; TCRdb lists only in-frame clones, some missing. Here the sample spans 100,000 or so clones, about 70% being singletons. Sequences were obtained from PBMCs. The receptor set was obtained from a man aged 30 to 39 in good health and CMV-seronegative.

The gene calls are TRBV19 and TRBJ1-2; 7 nucleotides line up with TRBD1. CDR1 and CDR2 (germline): LNHDA, SQIVND (reference sequence). The V gene end was trimmed by 8 bases and the J gene end by 4 bases; junction bases not matched to a gene: 7. This CDR3 has 13 residues. The CDR3 region has the DNA TGTGCCAGTTCGACAGGGACCCGCTATGGCTACACCTTC. It codes for CASSTGTRYGYTF.

The chain carries TRBV5-6 and TRBJ2-1; 9 nucleotides line up with TRBD1. The germline gives CDR1 SGHDT, CDR2 YYEEEE. This CDR3 spans 13 amino acids. V gave up 4 bases and J gave up 7 bases; unmatched junction bases: 3. DNA for the CDR3: TGTGCCAGCAGCGCGGGACAGGGAAATGAGCAGTTCTTC. This translates into CASSAGQGNEQFF.

The chain recombines TRBV5-4 with TRBJ2-1; D is uncertain. V lost 0 bases, J lost 5 bases, and 12 bases lay in between. Germline lookup yields CDR1 SGHNT and CDR2 YYREEE (reference sequence). The CDR3 is 15 residues long. Written as DNA, the CDR3 is TGTGCCAGCAGCTTGGGCGGCGGTTGGGACAATGAGCAGTTCTTC. Encoded protein: CASSLGGGWDNEQFF. The full variable domain, its missing parts supplied by reference TRBV5-4 and TRBJ2-1, is ETGVTQSPTHLIKTRGQQVTLRCSSQSGHNTVSWYQQALGQGPQFIFQYYREEENGRGNFPPRFSGLQFPNYSSELNVNALELDDSALYLCASSLGGGWDNEQFFGPGTRLTVL.

The chain carries TRBV11-3 and TRBJ2-3; D is possibly TRBD1 (6 bases). Germline CDR1 reads SGHNT; CDR2 reads YENEEA. Trimming cost V 3 bases and J 3 bases, with 13 bases left between them. The CDR3 contains 15 residues. The CDR3 is CASSLHTGLTDTQYF. CDR3 in DNA: TGTGCCAGCAGCTTGCACACAGGGTTAACAGATACGCAGTATTTT.

This chain joins TRBV27 and TRBJ2-5; TRBD1 aligns across 9 bases. The tail of the sequence fits TRBJ2-7 better, so the J call may be wrong. The V gene's germline CDR1 is MNHEY and CDR2 SMNVEV (reference sequence). CDR3 length: 15 amino acids. The chain's CDR3 is CASTKQGQGGYEQYF. In DNA, the CDR3 is TGTGCCAGCACCAAACAGGGACAGGGCGGCTACGAGCAGTACTTC.

This chain connects TRBV7-3 to TRBJ2-1; D remains ambiguous. The CDR3 loop spans 16 amino acids. Germline assignment: CDR1 SGHTA and CDR2 FQGTGA. The V end was cut by 1 base, the J end by 8 bases, with 18 bases between. CDR3 DNA sequence: TGTGCCAGCAGCTTAATGGCTCCCGCCCGGGTCGATGAGCAGTTCTTC. Translation gives CASSLMAPARVDEQFF. The whole variable domain, remainder taken from reference TRBV7-3 and TRBJ2-1, is GAGVSQTPSNKVTEKGKYVELRCDPISGHTALYWYRQSLGQGPEFLIYFQGTGAADDSGLPNDRFFAVRPEGSVSTLKIQRTERGDSAVYLCASSLMAPARVDEQFFGPGTRLTVL.

V usage is TRBV6-6 and J usage is TRBJ2-5; 7 bases are shared with TRBD2. This CDR3 is 15 amino acids long. Germline values: CDR1 MNHNY, CDR2 SVGAGI (reference sequence). The J segment lost 5 bases and the V segment lost 0 bases, leaving 6 bases of the junction unmatched. In DNA form, the CDR3 reads TGTGCCAGCAGTTACTCCGGCGGGAGCTCGGAGACCCAGTACTTC. Translated, it gives CASSYSGGSSETQYF.

This chain joins TRBV27 and TRBJ2-7, with TRBD2 matching over 12 bases. CDR1 is MNHEY, CDR2 SMNVEV, per germline (reference sequence). The CDR3 has 14 residues. The junction had 6 bases not matched to a gene; V was cut back by 5 bases and J by 7 bases. The CDR3 region is CASSIRLAGDEQYF. The CDR3 DNA sequence: TGTGCCAGCAGTATCCGACTAGCGGGGGATGAGCAGTACTTC.

This clone has just one count. V gene TRBV7-9 combines with J gene TRBJ2-1, with TRBD2 matching 8 bases. CDR1 is SEHNR, CDR2 FQNEAQ, per germline (reference sequence). With V trimmed by 8 bases and J by 0 bases, 3 bases remained unmatched. CDR3 size: 14 residues. CDR3 residues: CASHGGGSYNEQFF. The DNA of the CDR3 is TGTGCCAGCCACGGGGGGGGCTCCTACAATGAGCAGTTCTTC.

This clone has just a few counts. This chain connects TRBV19 to TRBJ1-5; D not resolved. CDR3 size: 15 residues. Trimming removed 5 bases at V and 7 bases at J, with 18 bases between. The germline V gene has CDR1 LNHDA and CDR2 SQIVND (reference sequence). For the CDR3, the DNA is TGTGCCAGTAGTCACCGGGGTCCCGAAAGGCAGCCCCAGCATTTT. It encodes CASSHRGPERQPQHF.

This rearrangement joins TRBV6-1 to TRBJ1-1; maybe TRBD1 (5 bases). CDR1 and CDR2 (germline): MNHNS, SASEGT. Trimming stripped 7 bases from V and 0 bases from J, with 15 bases between. CDR3 length: 15 amino acids. CDR3 DNA sequence: TGTGCCAGCACGTGGGGGGTAGGGGTGAACACTGAAGCTTTCTTT. Amino acid sequence: CASTWGVGVNTEAFF.

The chain links TRBV15 to TRBJ2-7; tentative D call: TRBD1 (5 bases). CDR3 length: 16 amino acids. The germline V gene has CDR1 LNHNV and CDR2 YYDKDF (reference sequence). Trimming shortened V by 0 bases and J by 1 base, and 13 bases separated the two germline ends. CDR3 bases: TGTGCCACCAGCAGAGACAAGGGGCCAGAGTCCTACGAGCAGTACTTC. It is translated as CATSRDKGPESYEQYF.

The chain employs TRBV11-3 and TRBJ2-7; D is uncertain. Looked up from germline, CDR1 is SGHNT and CDR2 is YENEEA. The CDR3 covers 13 residues. Trimming cost V 1 base and J 6 bases, with 10 bases left between them. The CDR3 protein is CASSLALSGEQYF. The CDR3 DNA is TGTGCCAGCAGCTTAGCCCTCTCGGGCGAGCAGTACTTC.

V usage is TRBV5-6 and J usage is TRBJ1-1; unclear D gene. This CDR3 is 15 amino acids long. V lost 0 bases to trimming and J lost 0 bases, with 9 bases between them. CDR1 and CDR2 (germline): SGHDT, YYEEEE. Here the CDR3 reads CASSLAARMNTEAFF. CDR3 coding DNA: TGTGCCAGCAGCTTGGCGGCCAGGATGAACACTGAAGCTTTCTTT. Combining the CDR3 with reference TRBV5-6 and TRBJ1-1 gives the whole variable domain DAGVTQSPTHLIKTRGQQVTLRCSPKSGHDTVSWYQQALGQGPQFIFQYYEEEERQRGNFPDRFSGHQFPNYSSELNVNALLLGDSALYLCASSLAARMNTEAFFGQGTRLTVV.

This clone was recorded a few times. V is TRBV7-9 and J is TRBJ2-3; TRBD2 matches at 7 bases. This CDR3 has 16 amino acids. Germline CDR1 and CDR2: SEHNR and FQNEAQ (reference sequence). Trimming removed 1 base from V and 0 bases from J; junction bases left unmatched: 4. The CDR3 nucleotides read TGTGCCAGCAGCTTAGGGGAGGGCACTAGCACAGATACGCAGTATTTT. Amino acids: CASSLGEGTSTDTQYF.

The rearrangement links TRBV6-6 to TRBJ1-2; D call uncertain. The CDR3 loop spans 10 amino acids. Deletions cut 6 bases from V and 5 bases from J, with 4 bases between. Germline values: CDR1 MNHNY, CDR2 SVGAGI (reference sequence). The CDR3 here is CASRTYGYTF. The CDR3 DNA reads as TGTGCCAGCAGAACTTATGGCTACACCTTC.

The J gene is TRBJ2-2, the V gene TRBV6-5; D possibly corresponds to TRBD1 (6 bases). CDR1 is MNHEY and CDR2 is SVGAGI in the germline V gene. Trimming pared 10 bases from V and 1 base from J, leaving 13 bases between. CDR3 size: 14 residues. The CDR3 DNA reads as TGTGCCACCACACAGGGCGGGAACACCGGGGAGCTGTTTTTT. Residues: CATTQGGNTGELFF.

This chain joins TRBV5-1 and TRBJ1-3; D gene ambiguous. The CDR3 contains 16 residues. Trimming left V 4 bases short and J 0 bases short, with 14 bases between. Germline CDR1 is SGHRS and CDR2 is YFSETQ. The CDR3 is CASSMVPGYSGNTIYF. In DNA form, the CDR3 reads TGCGCCAGCAGCATGGTACCAGGATACTCTGGAAACACCATATATTTT.

This clone was observed a few times. The rearrangement joins TRBV15 to TRBJ2-1; no clear D. Trimming cost V 8 bases and J 8 bases, with 10 bases left between them. The germline V gene has CDR1 LNHNV and CDR2 YYDKDF (reference sequence). This CDR3 contains 11 residues. CDR3 residues: CATAVRDEQFF. In DNA form, the CDR3 reads TGTGCCACCGCTGTAAGAGATGAGCAGTTCTTC.

A single count supports this clone. One end of the junction does not line up with germline, which may come from a read error. The chain combines TRBV5-1 with TRBJ2-2; 10 bases agree with TRBD2. Germline V gene lookup returns CDR1 SGHRS and CDR2 YFSETQ. The CDR3 consists of 13 residues. The CDR3 loop reads CASEREGLGELLF. Here the CDR3 DNA reads TGCGCCAGTGAGCGGGAGGGTCTCGGGGAGCTGCTTTTT.

This clone appeared a few times. This chain uses TRBV4-2 with TRBJ1-4; 10 bases map to TRBD1. This CDR3 is built from 15 residues. Germline CDR1 reads LGHNA; CDR2 reads YNFKEQ. With 0 bases clipped from V and 7 bases from J, the junction kept 2 bases outside the gene matches. The CDR3 DNA reads as TGTGCCAGCAGCCAAGAAGGGACAGGGGTTGAAAAACTGTTTTTT. Residues: CASSQEGTGVEKLFF.

This clone was seen a handful of times. The chain is built from TRBV6-6 and TRBJ2-7, with unresolved D. The CDR3 loop spans 13 amino acids. The V end lost 6 bases, the J end lost 0 bases, and 9 bases lay between the germline ends. Germline assignment: CDR1 MNHNY and CDR2 SVGAGI (reference sequence). The CDR3 loop is CASRPGVSYEQYF. The DNA of the CDR3 is TGTGCCAGCAGGCCCGGAGTCTCCTACGAGCAGTACTTC.

This chain joins TRBV7-8 and TRBJ2-7; 7 bases agree with TRBD2. The CDR3 loop spans 13 amino acids. After removal of 5 bases from V and 2 bases from J, the junction contained 3 bases not matched to a gene. CDR1 is SGHVS and CDR2 is FQNEAQ in the germline V gene. The DNA for the CDR3 is TGTGCCAGCAGCCCCAGCGGGGCCTACGAGCAGTACTTC. It translates to CASSPSGAYEQYF.

The rearrangement links TRBV14 to TRBJ2-5; no clear D gene. V gave up 4 bases and J gave up 0 bases, with 21 bases separating them. This CDR3 region has 18 residues. Germline lookup yields CDR1 SGHDN and CDR2 FVKESK. The CDR3 DNA follows: TGTGCCAGCAGCCCCGGGTGGTCGGCATTTCCTAACCAAGAGACCCAGTACTTC. This gives the protein CASSPGWSAFPNQETQYF.

The chain joins TRBV2 to TRBJ2-1; D perhaps matches TRBD2 (5 bases). There are 15 residues in the CDR3. The V gene's germline CDR1 is SNHLY and CDR2 FYNNEI. The V and J ends lost 6 bases and 5 bases respectively, with 17 bases between them. The CDR3 is CASSVEGEDDNEQFF. For the CDR3, the DNA is TGTGCCAGCAGCGTCGAGGGAGAGGACGACAATGAGCAGTTCTTC.